This T cell receptor beta chain was sequenced during a study of blood T cell repertoires in COVID-19. Overall study: From the United States, Italy and Spain came samples of acute and convalescent COVID-19. PBMCs, B-cell-depleted T cells, or T cells provided the cDNA or gDNA that made up the material.

Germline assignment: CDR1 SNHLY and CDR2 FYNNEI. The CDR3 is 15 residues long. V trimming: 8 bases; J trimming: 2 bases; junction bases outside the gene matches: 6. Authors' processing steps: Nucleated cell number was recorded as an estimate derived from reference gene primer amplification. Only in-frame clones appear in the TCRdb table, and some are missing; sequencing was by immunoSEQ multiplex PCR. V and J calls and clone size come straight from that table; D and trimming were deduced from the DNA. The data show around 150,000 clones, around 80% seen once. The sample taken for sequencing was peripheral blood. This receptor was identified in a woman over 75 with acute or convalescent COVID-19. The chain combines TRBV2 with TRBJ2-2, with 9 bases lining up with TRBD2. In DNA, the CDR3 is TGTGCCAGCCAAAAGACTAGCGGTAACACCGGGGAGCTGTTTTTT. Translated: CASQKTSGNTGELFF.